The rows below give T cell receptor beta chains drawn from one sample of a study of Tregs in tolerant kidney transplant recipients. TCRdb's table, derived via immunoSEQ multiplex PCR, lists solely in-frame clones and lacks some. The data contain tens of thousands of clones, 98% of them singletons. The specimen was CD4+ T cells from blood, collected before the transplant. All receptors derive from a human donor who received a combined kidney and bone marrow transplant. CDR3s include the opening cysteine and the closing phenylalanine or tryptophan. The D gene is left open where the match is weak. Clone size appears in some rows only: once, few, many, or a class for an expanded clone.

J: TRBJ2-7
D: TRBD2
V: TRBV18
size: -
DNA: TGTGCCAGCTCACCCGGGACTAGCGGGACCGTACCCTACGAGCAGTACTTC
CDR3: CASSPGTSGTVPYEQYF

J: TRBJ2-7
D: -
V: TRBV11-3
size: -
DNA: TGTGCCAGCAGCTTAGCCGGTCGGGGTGCTGCCTACGAGCAGTACTTC
CDR3: CASSLAGRGAAYEQYF

J: TRBJ1-2
D: TRBD1
V: TRBV5-4
size: -
DNA: TGTGCCAGCAGCCATGACAGGGGCTCGGACGGCTACACCTTC
CDR3: CASSHDRGSDGYTF

J: TRBJ1-5
D: -
V: TRBV6-1
size: -
DNA: TGTGCCAGCAGTGATTGGAGCATCAATCAGCCCCAGCATTTT
CDR3: CASSDWSINQPQHF

J: TRBJ2-1
D: TRBD2
V: TRBV7-6
size: once
DNA: TGTGCCAGCAGCCATCATCCGGGACTAGCGGGTCGGGGGCCCAATGAGCAGTTCTTC
CDR3: CASSHHPGLAGRGPNEQFF

J: TRBJ2-2
D: TRBD2
V: TRBV25-1
size: -
DNA: TGTGCCAGCAGTGACCGCCCCCGGGGGGCCGGGGAGCTGTTTTTT
CDR3: CASSDRPRGAGELFF

J: TRBJ2-5
D: TRBD1
V: TRBV15
size: -
DNA: TGTGCCACCAGCTATGGGACAGGTCAAGAGACCCAGTACTTC
CDR3: CATSYGTGQETQYF

J: TRBJ1-1
D: TRBD1
V: TRBV7-2
size: -
DNA: TGTGCCAGCAGCTTTGGACAGGGGAGGACTGAAGCTTTCTTT
CDR3: CASSFGQGRTEAFF

J: TRBJ2-1
D: TRBD1
V: TRBV2
size: -
DNA: TGTGCCAGCAGTGAGGGACAGGGGGCAACGTCCTACAATGAGCAGTTCTTC
CDR3: CASSEGQGATSYNEQFF

J: TRBJ2-3
D: -
V: TRBV6-1
size: -
DNA: TGTGCCACCAGTAGCGGAACCACAGATACGCAGTATTTT
CDR3: CATSSGTTDTQYF

J: TRBJ1-1
D: TRBD1
V: TRBV6-1
size: -
DNA: TGTGCCAGCAGGGTCGTGGACAGGGGGCGAGTTGAAGCTTTCTTT
CDR3: CASRVVDRGRVEAFF

J: TRBJ1-5
D: -
V: TRBV7-2
size: -
DNA: TGTGCCAGCAGCTTAAGGCGGATCAATCAGCCCCAGCATTTT
CDR3: CASSLRRINQPQHF

J: TRBJ2-7
D: TRBD2
V: TRBV4-3
size: -
DNA: TGCGCCAGCAGCCAAGATGGCGGGACTAGCCCCTACGAGCAGTACTTC
CDR3: CASSQDGGTSPYEQYF

J: TRBJ2-3
D: TRBD1
V: TRBV5-1
size: -
DNA: TGCGCCAGCAGCACCCGGACAGGAAGCACAGATACGCAGTATTTT
CDR3: CASSTRTGSTDTQYF

J: TRBJ2-5
D: -
V: TRBV7-9
size: once
DNA: TGTGCCAGCAGTTTACCGTTTCGGGAGACCCAGTACTTC
CDR3: CASSLPFRETQYF

J: TRBJ1-1
D: -
V: TRBV7-2
size: -
DNA: TGTGCCAGCAGCTTGGACAGTGGTGAAGCTTTCTTT
CDR3: CASSLDSGEAFF

J: TRBJ1-1
D: -
V: TRBV19
size: -
DNA: TGTGCCAGTATTAGGAGCGCCGAAGCTTTCTTT
CDR3: CASIRSAEAFF

J: TRBJ1-6
D: TRBD1
V: TRBV2
size: -
DNA: TGTGCCAGCACCAGCCGGGACAGCGAGCTGCCCCTCCACTTT
CDR3: CASTSRDSELPLHF

J: TRBJ2-5
D: TRBD2
V: TRBV7-3
size: -
DNA: TGTGCCAGCAGCTACGACACTAGCGAAGAGACCCAGTACTTC
CDR3: CASSYDTSEETQYF

J: TRBJ1-1
D: -
V: TRBV29-1
size: -
DNA: TGCAGCGTTGAAGTGGCGGGGAGGAACACTGAAGCTTTCTTT
CDR3: CSVEVAGRNTEAFF

J: TRBJ1-5
D: -
V: TRBV7-8
size: -
DNA: TGTGCCAGCAGCTTGATACAGGGAATTCAGCATTTT
CDR3: CASSLIQGIQHF

J: TRBJ2-1
D: -
V: TRBV21-1
size: once
DNA: TGTGCCAGCAGCAAAGACCTTATGACAGGACCGGGCGGTGAGCAGTTCTTC
CDR3: CASSKDLMTGPGGEQFF

J: TRBJ2-7
D: -
V: TRBV27
size: -
DNA: TGTGCCAGCAGTTTTAGACCTTCCCCTAGCTACGAGCAGTACTTC
CDR3: CASSFRPSPSYEQYF

J: TRBJ2-3
D: TRBD2
V: TRBV30
size: -
DNA: TGTGCCTGGACCGATAGCGGGAGGCCAACAGATACGCAGTATTTT
CDR3: CAWTDSGRPTDTQYF

J: TRBJ2-7
D: TRBD2
V: TRBV4-2
size: -
DNA: TGTGCCAGCAGCCCCAAACCCTCACTAGCGGGAGCTTCCTACGAGCAGTACTTC
CDR3: CASSPKPSLAGASYEQYF

J: TRBJ1-3
D: TRBD1
V: TRBV7-8
size: -
DNA: TGTGCCAGCAGCTTTCCGACAGGGGGTTACGGAAACACCATATATTTT
CDR3: CASSFPTGGYGNTIYF

J: TRBJ1-2
D: TRBD1
V: TRBV28
size: -
DNA: TGTGCCAGCAGTTTTTGGACAGGGGGTAATGGCTACACCTTC
CDR3: CASSFWTGGNGYTF

J: TRBJ1-2
D: TRBD1
V: TRBV7-3
size: -
DNA: TGTGCCAGCAGCTTATCTGGGACAGGCGTCTATGGCTACACCTTC
CDR3: CASSLSGTGVYGYTF